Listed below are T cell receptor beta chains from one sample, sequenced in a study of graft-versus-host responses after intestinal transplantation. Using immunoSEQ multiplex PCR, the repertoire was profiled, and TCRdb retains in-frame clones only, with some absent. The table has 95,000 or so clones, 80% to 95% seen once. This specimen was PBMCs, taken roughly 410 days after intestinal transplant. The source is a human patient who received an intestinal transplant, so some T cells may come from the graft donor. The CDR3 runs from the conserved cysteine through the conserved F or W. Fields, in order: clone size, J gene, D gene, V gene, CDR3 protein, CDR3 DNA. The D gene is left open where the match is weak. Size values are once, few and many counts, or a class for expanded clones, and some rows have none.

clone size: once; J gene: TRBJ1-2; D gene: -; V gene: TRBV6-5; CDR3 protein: CASRQGPNYGYTF; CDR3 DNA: TGTGCCAGTCGTCAGGGCCCTAACTATGGCTACACCTTC
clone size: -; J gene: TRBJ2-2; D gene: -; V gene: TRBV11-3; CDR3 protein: CASSTRTAWLFF; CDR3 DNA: TGTGCCAGCAGCACCCGGACAGCTTGGCTGTTTTTT
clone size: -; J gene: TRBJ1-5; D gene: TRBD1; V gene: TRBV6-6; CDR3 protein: CASTEDRPNQPQHF; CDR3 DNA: TGTGCCAGCACCGAGGACAGGCCCAATCAGCCCCAGCATTTT
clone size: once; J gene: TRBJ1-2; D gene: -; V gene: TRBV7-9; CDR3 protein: CASSLVENYGYTF; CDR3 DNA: TGTGCCAGCAGCTTAGTAGAAAACTATGGCTACACCTTC
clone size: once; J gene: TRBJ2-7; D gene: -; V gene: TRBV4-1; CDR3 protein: CASSHAASSLTSYEQYF; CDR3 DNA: TGCGCCAGCAGCCATGCGGCTAGCTCCCTCACCTCCTACGAGCAGTACTTC
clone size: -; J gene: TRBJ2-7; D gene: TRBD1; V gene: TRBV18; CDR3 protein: CASSPRQGVYEQYF; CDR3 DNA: TGTGCCAGCTCTCCTCGACAGGGGGTGTACGAGCAGTACTTC
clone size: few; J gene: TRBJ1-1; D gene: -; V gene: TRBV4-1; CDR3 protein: CASSHPGSNTEAFF; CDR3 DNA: TGCGCCAGCAGCCACCCCGGGTCGAACACTGAAGCTTTCTTT
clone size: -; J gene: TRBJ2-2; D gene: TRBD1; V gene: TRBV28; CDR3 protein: CASRNRGTNTGELFF; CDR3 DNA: TGTGCCAGCAGGAACAGGGGCACTAACACCGGGGAGCTGTTTTTT
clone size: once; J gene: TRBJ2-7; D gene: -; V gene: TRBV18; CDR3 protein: CASSPSSRALSYEQYF; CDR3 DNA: TGTGCCAGCTCACCATCGAGCAGGGCTCTCTCCTACGAGCAGTACTTC
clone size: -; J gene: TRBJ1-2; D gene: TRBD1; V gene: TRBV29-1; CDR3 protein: CSVAGGSYGYTF; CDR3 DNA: TGCAGCGTTGCAGGGGGGAGTTATGGCTACACCTTC
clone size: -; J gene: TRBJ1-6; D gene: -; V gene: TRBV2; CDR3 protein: CASTAGFSSSYNSPLHF; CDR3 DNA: TGTGCCAGCACTGCGGGCTTCTCAAGCTCCTATAATTCACCCCTCCACTTT
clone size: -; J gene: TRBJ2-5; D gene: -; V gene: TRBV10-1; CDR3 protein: CASSESTGKRTQYF; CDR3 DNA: TGCGCCAGCAGTGAGTCGACAGGAAAGAGGACCCAGTACTTC
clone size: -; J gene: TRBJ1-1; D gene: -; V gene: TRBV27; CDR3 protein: CTSRSPGLSIAEAFF; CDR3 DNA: TGTACCAGCAGGAGCCCCGGGCTCTCGATAGCTGAAGCTTTCTTT
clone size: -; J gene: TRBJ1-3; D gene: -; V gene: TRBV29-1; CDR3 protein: CSVGNSGNTIYF; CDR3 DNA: TGCAGCGTAGGGAACTCTGGAAACACCATATATTTT
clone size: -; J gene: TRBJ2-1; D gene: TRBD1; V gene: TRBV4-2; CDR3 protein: CASSQDGLGDRDNEQFF; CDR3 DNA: TGTGCCAGCAGCCAAGATGGGTTAGGGGACAGGGACAATGAGCAGTTCTTC
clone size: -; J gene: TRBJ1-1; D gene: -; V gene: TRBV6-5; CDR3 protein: CASSYWPNTEAFF; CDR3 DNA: TGTGCCAGCAGCTACTGGCCGAACACTGAAGCTTTCTTT
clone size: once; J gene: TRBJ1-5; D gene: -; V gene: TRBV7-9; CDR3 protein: CAPAGSPNQPQHF; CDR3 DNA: TGTGCACCAGCGGGCAGCCCCAATCAGCCCCAGCATTTT
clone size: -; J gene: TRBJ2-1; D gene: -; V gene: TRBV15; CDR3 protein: CATSRGREGNEQFF; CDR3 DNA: TGTGCCACCAGCAGAGGGCGGGAAGGCAATGAGCAGTTCTTC
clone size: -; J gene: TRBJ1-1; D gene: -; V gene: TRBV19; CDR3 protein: CASSIGSPYDEAFF; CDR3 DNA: TGTGCCAGTAGTATAGGCTCCCCCTATGATGAAGCTTTCTTT
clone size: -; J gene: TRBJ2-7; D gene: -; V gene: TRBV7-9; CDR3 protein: CASSLGIGYEQYF; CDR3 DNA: TGTGCCAGCAGCTTAGGTATCGGGTACGAGCAGTACTTC
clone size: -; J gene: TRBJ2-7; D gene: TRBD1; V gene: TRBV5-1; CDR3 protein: CASGRWTGYEQYF; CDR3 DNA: TGCGCCAGCGGCCGGTGGACAGGGTACGAGCAGTACTTC
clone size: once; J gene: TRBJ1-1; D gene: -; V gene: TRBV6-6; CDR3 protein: CASIPGNTEAFF; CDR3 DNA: TGTGCCAGCATTCCGGGGAACACTGAAGCTTTCTTT
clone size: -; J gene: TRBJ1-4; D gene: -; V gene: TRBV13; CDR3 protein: CASSRSQAGDEKLFF; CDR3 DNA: TGTGCCAGCAGCAGGAGTCAGGCGGGGGATGAAAAACTGTTTTTT
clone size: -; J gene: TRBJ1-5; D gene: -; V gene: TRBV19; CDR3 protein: CASSHPQALPQHF; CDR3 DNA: TGTGCCAGTAGCCACCCTCAGGCACTCCCCCAGCATTTT
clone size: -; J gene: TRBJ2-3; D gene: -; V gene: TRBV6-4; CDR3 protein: CASSESAPADTQYF; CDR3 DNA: TGTGCCAGCAGTGAAAGCGCCCCCGCAGATACGCAGTATTTT
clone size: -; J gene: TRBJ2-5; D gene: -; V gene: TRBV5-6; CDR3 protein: CASSLWGGGAGETQYF; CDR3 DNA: TGTGCCAGCAGCTTGTGGGGGGGCGGTGCAGGAGAGACCCAGTACTTC
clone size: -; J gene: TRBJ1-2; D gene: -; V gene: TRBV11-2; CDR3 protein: CASSLGGSYGYTF; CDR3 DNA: TGTGCCAGCAGCCTGGGGGGCAGCTATGGCTACACCTTC
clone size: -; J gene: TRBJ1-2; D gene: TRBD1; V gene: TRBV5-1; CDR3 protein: CASSLDRGGYGYTF; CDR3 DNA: TGCGCCAGCAGCCTGGACAGGGGGGGCTATGGCTACACCTTC
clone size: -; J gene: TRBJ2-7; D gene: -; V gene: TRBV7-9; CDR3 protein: CASSAAASSYEQYF; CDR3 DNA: TGTGCCAGCAGTGCCGCGGCTTCCTCCTACGAGCAGTACTTC
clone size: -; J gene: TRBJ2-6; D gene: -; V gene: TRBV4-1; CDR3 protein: CASSHSKTSGANVLTF; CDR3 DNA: TGCGCCAGCAGCCACTCGAAAACCTCTGGGGCCAACGTCCTGACTTTC
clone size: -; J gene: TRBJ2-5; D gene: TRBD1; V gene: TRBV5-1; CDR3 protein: CASSLRTGWETQYF; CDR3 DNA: TGCGCCAGCAGCTTGCGGACAGGGTGGGAGACCCAGTACTTC
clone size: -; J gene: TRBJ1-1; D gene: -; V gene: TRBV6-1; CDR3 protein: CASGVRGDTEAFF; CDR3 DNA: TGTGCCAGCGGAGTCCGAGGGGACACTGAAGCTTTCTTT
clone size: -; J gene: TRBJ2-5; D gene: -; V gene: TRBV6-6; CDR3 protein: CASSYEAVGQETQYF; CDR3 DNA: TGTGCCAGCAGTTACGAGGCAGTAGGACAAGAGACCCAGTACTTC
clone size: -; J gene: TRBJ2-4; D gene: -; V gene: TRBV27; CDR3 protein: CASSLASGAKNIQYF; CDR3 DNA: TGTGCCAGCAGTTTAGCCAGCGGGGCCAAAAACATTCAGTACTTC
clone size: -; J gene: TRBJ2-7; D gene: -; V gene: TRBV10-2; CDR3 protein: CASTPGGNEQYF; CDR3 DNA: TGCGCCAGCACCCCCGGAGGGAACGAGCAGTACTTC
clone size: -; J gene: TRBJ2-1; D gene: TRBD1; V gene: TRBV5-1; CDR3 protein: CASTWGDRNRNEQFF; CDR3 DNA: TGCGCCAGCACCTGGGGGGACAGGAACCGCAATGAGCAGTTCTTC
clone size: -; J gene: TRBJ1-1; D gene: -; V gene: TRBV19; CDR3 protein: CASSLKGNTEAFF; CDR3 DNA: TGTGCCAGTAGTTTGAAGGGGAACACTGAAGCTTTCTTT
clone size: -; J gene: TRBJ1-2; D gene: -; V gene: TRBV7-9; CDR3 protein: CASSYRNTMERTYGYTF; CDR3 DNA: TGTGCCAGCAGCTACCGCAATACCATGGAAAGAACCTATGGCTACACCTTC
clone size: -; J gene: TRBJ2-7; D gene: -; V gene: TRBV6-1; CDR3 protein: CASSETGQGQRSYEQYF; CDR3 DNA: TGTGCCAGCAGTGAAACCGGGCAGGGGCAAAGATCCTACGAGCAGTACTTC
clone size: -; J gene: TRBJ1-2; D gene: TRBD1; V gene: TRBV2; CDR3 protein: CATKQGRESYGYTF; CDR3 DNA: TGTGCCACCAAACAGGGGAGGGAATCCTATGGCTACACCTTC
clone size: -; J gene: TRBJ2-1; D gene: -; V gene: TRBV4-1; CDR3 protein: CASSQEYSQFF; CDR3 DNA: TGCGCCAGCAGCCAAGAGTACTCGCAGTTCTTC
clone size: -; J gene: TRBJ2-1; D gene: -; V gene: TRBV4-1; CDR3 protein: CASSKWGAQQFF; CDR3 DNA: TGCGCCAGCAGCAAGTGGGGGGCCCAGCAGTTCTTC
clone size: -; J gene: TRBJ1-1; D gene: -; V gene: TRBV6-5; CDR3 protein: CASSIQRGGTEAFF; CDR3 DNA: TGTGCCAGCAGTATACAAAGAGGGGGAACTGAAGCTTTCTTT
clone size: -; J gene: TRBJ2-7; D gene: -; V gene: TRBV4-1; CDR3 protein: CASSQFGVVLSSYEQYF; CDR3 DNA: TGCGCCAGCAGCCAATTTGGGGTGGTACTCAGCTCCTACGAGCAGTACTTC
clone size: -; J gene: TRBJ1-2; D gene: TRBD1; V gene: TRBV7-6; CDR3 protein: CASSWTSGTGDHYGYTF; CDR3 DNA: TGTGCCAGCAGCTGGACATCCGGGACAGGGGATCACTATGGCTACACCTTC
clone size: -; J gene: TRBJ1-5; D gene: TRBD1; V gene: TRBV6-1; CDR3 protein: CASSVTGFQPQHF; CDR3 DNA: TGTGCCAGCAGCGTGACAGGGTTCCAGCCCCAGCATTTT
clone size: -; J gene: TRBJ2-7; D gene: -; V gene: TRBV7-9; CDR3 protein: CASSLRGTSYEQYF; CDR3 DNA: TGTGCCAGCAGCCTTAGAGGGACCTCCTACGAGCAGTACTTC
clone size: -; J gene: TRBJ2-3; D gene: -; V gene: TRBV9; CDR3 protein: CASSVQGDGSDTQYF; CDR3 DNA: TGTGCCAGCAGCGTACAGGGTGATGGCTCAGATACGCAGTATTTT
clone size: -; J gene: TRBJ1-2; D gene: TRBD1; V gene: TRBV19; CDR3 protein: CASTDRGLGNYGYTF; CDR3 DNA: TGTGCCAGTACCGACAGGGGGCTTGGTAACTATGGCTACACCTTC